This T cell receptor (beta chain) originates from a study of cytomegalovirus exposure and HLA in healthy donors. Study outcomes and limitations: Some V segments could not be told apart, so they were left out, TRBV6-2 and TRBV6-3 among them.

V was pared by 3 bases and J by 1 base, with 9 bases of the junction left unmatched. Germline loops: CDR1 SGDLS, CDR2 YYNGEE. The CDR3 length is 16 residues. PCR used 60 Vbeta primers and 13 Jbeta primers. Generated by immunoSEQ multiplex PCR, the TCRdb table keeps only in-frame clones and is missing some. The sample gives about 120,000 clones, about 80% of which show up once; approximately 10% is in the top ten. Details on this clone: What it binds is not known.

This clonotype was sampled from a man aged 25-45 years in good health and CMV-seropositive. This sequence joins TRBV9 and TRBJ2-5; 7 bases agree with TRBD2. The specimen sequenced was PBMCs. The CDR3 DNA follows: TGTGCCAGCAGCGGCTTTCCGGGGGGTACCCAAGAGACCCAGTACTTC. It translates to CASSGFPGGTQETQYF.